This T cell receptor (beta chain) came from a study of follicular helper T cells after annual influenza vaccination. Study at large: Some donors were sampled over the 2013-2014, 2014-2015 and 2015-2016 vaccinations.

Data came from immunoSEQ multiplex PCR; TCRdb stores just in-frame clones and leaves some out. The table has 9,500 to 15,000 clones, roughly 80% seen once. Looked up from germline, CDR1 is MNHNY and CDR2 is SVGAGI (reference sequence). This CDR3 comprises 15 residues. J was trimmed by 10 bases and V by 0 bases; bases with no gene match: 3. Noted time point: 2015-2016 season, pre-vaccination. The source of this sequence is an adult who received the influenza vaccine. The rearrangement uses TRBV6-6 and TRBJ1-6; 10 nucleotides match TRBD1. The starting material was CXCR5+ CD38- circulating T follicular helper cells from blood, obtained on the day of influenza vaccination. Subset noted: circulating Tfh, non-naive CD4+CXCR5+PD-1+ (ICOS+CD38+ or ICOS-CD38-). The CDR3 nucleotides read TGTGCCAGCAGTTACTCTGTGACAGGGGGCTCACCCCTCCACTTT. It translates to CASSYSVTGGSPLHF.